This T cell receptor beta chain was recorded in a study of blood T cell repertoires in COVID-19. Background on the study: COVID-19 samples collected from the United States, Italy and Spain covered acute and convalescent phases.

CDR1 is SGHRS, CDR2 YFSETQ, per germline. Trimming removed 3 bases from V and 10 bases from J; junction bases left unmatched: 8. This CDR3 comprises 16 residues. Original analysis: Reference gene primers were amplified, and this amplification served to estimate nucleated cell counts. Sequencing used immunoSEQ multiplex PCR; TCRdb keeps in-frame clones, though not all of them. That table supplies the V and J calls and clone size; D and trimming were determined from the DNA. The profile shows hundreds of thousands of clones, nearly 90% of them singletons. This TCR derives from a woman under 30 with acute COVID-19. The specimen was PBMCs or T cells enriched from blood (not recorded which). The V and J genes are TRBV5-1 and TRBJ1-6; 12 bases align to TRBD1. CDR3 DNA sequence: TGCGCCAGCAGCTCATCCGGGGACAGGGGGCGGTCACCCCTCCACTTT. This gives the protein CASSSSGDRGRSPLHF.